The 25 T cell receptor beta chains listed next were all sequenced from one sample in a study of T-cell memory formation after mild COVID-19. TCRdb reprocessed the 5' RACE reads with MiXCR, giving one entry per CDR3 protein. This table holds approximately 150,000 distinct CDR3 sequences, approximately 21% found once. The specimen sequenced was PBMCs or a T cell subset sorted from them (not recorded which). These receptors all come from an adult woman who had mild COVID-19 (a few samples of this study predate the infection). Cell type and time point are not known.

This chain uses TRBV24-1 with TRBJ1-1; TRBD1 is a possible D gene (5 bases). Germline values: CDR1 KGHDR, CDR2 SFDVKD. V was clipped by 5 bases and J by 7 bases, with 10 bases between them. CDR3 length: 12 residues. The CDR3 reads CATSGGVGEAFF. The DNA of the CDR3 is TGTGCCACCAGTGGAGGGGTTGGTGAAGCTTTCTTT.

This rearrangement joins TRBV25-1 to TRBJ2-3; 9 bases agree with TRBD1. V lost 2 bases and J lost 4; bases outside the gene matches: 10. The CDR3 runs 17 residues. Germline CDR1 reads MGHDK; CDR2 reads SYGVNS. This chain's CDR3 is CASSEITGGFAADTQYF. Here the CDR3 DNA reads TGTGCCAGCAGTGAAATCACAGGGGGCTTTGCCGCAGATACGCAGTATTTT.

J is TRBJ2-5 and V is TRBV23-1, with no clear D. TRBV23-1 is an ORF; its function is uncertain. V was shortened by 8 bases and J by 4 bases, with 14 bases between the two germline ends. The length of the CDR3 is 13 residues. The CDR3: CASSPGAGETQYF. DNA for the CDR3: TGCGCCAGCTCCCCAGGTGCAGGAGAGACCCAGTACTTC.

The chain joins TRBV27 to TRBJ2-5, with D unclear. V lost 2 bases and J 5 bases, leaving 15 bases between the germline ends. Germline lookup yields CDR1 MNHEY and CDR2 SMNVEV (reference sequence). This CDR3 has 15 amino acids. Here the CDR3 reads CASSLLTVTGETQYF. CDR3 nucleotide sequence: TGTGCCAGCAGTTTACTTACAGTTACCGGCGAGACCCAGTACTTC.

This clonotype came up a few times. For the CDR3, the DNA is TGCGCCAGCAGCCCAGGACTAGCGGGGCTGGGAGATACGCAGTATTTT. Protein sequence: CASSPGLAGLGDTQYF. The gene calls are TRBV5-1 and TRBJ2-3, with 12 positions matching TRBD2. CDR1 and CDR2 (germline): SGHRS, YFSETQ. V lost 4 bases to trimming and J lost 5 bases; unmatched junction nucleotides: 8. This CDR3 is 16 amino acids long. The whole variable domain, remainder taken from reference TRBV5-1 and TRBJ2-3, is KAGVTQTPRYLIKTRGQQVTLSCSPISGHRSVSWYQQTPGQGLQFLFEYFSETQRNKGNFPGRFSGRQFSNSRSEMNVSTLELGDSALYLCASSPGLAGLGDTQYFGPGTRLTVL.

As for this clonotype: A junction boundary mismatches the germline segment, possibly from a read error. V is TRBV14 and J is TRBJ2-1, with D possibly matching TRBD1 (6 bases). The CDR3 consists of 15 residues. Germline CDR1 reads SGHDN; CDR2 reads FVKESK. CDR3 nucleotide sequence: TGTGCCAGCAGCCAAGACAGGGGCCACTACTATGAGCAGTTCTTC. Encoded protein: CASSQDRGHYYEQFF.

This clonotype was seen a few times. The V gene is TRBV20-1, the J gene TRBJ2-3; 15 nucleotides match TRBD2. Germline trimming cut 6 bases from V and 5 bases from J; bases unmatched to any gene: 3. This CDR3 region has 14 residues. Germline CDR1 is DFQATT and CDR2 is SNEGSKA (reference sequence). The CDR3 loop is CSATGLAGGDTQYF. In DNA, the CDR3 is TGCAGTGCCACGGGACTAGCGGGAGGAGATACGCAGTATTTT.

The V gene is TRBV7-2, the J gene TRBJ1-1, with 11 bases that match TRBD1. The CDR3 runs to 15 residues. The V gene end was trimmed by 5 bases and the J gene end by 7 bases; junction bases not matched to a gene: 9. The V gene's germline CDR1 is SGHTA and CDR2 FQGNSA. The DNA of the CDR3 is TGTGCCAGCAGCCCTCGGACAGGGGGCGGCGGTGAAGCTTTCTTT. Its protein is CASSPRTGGGGEAFF.

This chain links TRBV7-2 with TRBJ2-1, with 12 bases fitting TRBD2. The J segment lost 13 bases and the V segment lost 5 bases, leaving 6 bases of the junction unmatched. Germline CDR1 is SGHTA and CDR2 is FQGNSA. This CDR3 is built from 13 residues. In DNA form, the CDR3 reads TGTGCCAGCAGCCCTCGGACTAGCGGGACTCAGTTCTTC. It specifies CASSPRTSGTQFF.

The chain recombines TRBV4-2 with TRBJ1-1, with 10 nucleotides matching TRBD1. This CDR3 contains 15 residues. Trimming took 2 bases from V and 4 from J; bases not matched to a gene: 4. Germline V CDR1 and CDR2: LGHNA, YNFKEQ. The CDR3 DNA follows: TGTGCCAGCAGCCAACAGACAGGGGGCAGCACTGAAGCTTTCTTT. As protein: CASSQQTGGSTEAFF.

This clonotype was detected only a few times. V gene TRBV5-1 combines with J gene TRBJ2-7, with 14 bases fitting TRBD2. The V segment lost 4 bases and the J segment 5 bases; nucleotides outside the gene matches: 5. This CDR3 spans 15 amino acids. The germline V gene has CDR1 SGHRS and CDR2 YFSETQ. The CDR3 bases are TGCGCCAGCAGCCCGGGACTAGCGGGGGAGGACGAGCAGTACTTC. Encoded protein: CASSPGLAGEDEQYF.

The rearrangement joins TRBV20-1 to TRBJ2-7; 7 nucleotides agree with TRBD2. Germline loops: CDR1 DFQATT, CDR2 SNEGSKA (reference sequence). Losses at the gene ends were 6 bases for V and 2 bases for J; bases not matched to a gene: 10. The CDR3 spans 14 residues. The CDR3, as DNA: TGCAGTGCGGGGTTTTCAGCGGGGCCCTACGAGCAGTACTTC. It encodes CSAGFSAGPYEQYF.

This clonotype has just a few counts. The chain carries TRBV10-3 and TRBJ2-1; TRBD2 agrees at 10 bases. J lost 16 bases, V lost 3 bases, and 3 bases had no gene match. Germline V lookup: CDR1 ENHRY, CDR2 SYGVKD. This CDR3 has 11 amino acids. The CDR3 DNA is TGTGCCATCAGTGATGGGACTAGCGTCTTCTTC. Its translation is CAISDGTSVFF.

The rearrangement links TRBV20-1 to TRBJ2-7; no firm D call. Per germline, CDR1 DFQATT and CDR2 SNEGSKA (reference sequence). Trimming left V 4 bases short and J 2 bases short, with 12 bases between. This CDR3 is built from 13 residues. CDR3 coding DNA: TGCAGTGCTACCCTCCATGGCACCTACGAGCAGTACTTC. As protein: CSATLHGTYEQYF.

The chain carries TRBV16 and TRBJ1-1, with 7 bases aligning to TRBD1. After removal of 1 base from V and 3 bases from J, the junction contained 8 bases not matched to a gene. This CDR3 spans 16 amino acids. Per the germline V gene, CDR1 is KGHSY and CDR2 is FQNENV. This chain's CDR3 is CASSQFDRAVDTEAFF. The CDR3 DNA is TGTGCCAGCAGCCAATTCGACAGGGCGGTCGACACTGAAGCTTTCTTT.

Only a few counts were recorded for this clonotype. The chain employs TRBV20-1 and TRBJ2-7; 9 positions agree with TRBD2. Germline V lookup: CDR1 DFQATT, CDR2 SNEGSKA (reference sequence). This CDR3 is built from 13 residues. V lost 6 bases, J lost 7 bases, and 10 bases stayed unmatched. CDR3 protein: CSAIVSGSGEQYF. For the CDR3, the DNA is TGCAGTGCAATCGTTAGCGGGAGTGGGGAGCAGTACTTC.

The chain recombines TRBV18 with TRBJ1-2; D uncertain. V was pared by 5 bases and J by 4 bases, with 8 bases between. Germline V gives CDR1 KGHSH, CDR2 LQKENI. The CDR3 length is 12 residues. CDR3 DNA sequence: TGTGCCAGCTCAGGCAGGACCTATGGCTACACCTTC. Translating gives CASSGRTYGYTF.

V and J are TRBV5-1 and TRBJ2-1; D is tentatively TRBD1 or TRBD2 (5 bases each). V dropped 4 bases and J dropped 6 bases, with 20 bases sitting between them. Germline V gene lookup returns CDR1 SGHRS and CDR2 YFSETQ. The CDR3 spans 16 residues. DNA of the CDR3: TGCGCCAGCAGCCGCGCTCCGGGACCGGGCAGCAATGAGCAGTTCTTC. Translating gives CASSRAPGPGSNEQFF.

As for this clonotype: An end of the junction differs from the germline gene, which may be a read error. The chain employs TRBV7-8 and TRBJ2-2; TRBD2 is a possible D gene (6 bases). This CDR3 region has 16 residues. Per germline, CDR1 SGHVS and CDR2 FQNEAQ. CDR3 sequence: CASSALAAGNAGELFF. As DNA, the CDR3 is TGTGCCAGCAGCGCGTTAGCGGCCGGGAACGCCGGGGAGCTGTTTTTT.

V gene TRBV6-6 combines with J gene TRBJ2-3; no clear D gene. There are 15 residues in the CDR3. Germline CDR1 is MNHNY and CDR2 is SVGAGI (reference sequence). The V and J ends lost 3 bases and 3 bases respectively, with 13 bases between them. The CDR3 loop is CASSYTAARTDTQYF. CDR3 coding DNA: TGTGCCAGCAGTTATACGGCAGCGAGGACAGATACGCAGTATTTT.

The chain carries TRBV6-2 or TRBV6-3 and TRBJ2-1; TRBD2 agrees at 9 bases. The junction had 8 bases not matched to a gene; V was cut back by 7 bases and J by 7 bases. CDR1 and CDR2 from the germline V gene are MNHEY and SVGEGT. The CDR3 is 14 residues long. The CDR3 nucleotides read TGTGCCAGCAACCATGGGACTAGCCAAAATGAGCAGTTCTTC. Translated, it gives CASNHGTSQNEQFF.

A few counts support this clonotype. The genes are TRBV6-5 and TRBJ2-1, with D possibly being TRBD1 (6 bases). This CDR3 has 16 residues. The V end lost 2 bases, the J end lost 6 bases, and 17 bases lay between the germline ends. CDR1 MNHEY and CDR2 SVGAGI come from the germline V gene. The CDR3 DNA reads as TGTGCCAGCAGTTACAGGCAGGGGTTGAGCGGCAATGAGCAGTTCTTC. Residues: CASSYRQGLSGNEQFF.

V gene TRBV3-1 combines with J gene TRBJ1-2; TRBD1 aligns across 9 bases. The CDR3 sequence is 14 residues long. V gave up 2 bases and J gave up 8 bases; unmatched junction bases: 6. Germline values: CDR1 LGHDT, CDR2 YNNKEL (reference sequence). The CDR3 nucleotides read TGTGCCAGCAGCCAAAGGACAGGGGCGGGCGGCTACACCTTC. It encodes CASSQRTGAGGYTF.

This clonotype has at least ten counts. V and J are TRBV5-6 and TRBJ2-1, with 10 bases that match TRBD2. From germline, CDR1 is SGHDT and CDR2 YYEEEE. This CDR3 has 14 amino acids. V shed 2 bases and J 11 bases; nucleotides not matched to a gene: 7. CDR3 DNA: TGTGCCAGCAGCTTTGCTAGCGGGGGAGGAAAGCAGTTCTTC. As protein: CASSFASGGGKQFF.

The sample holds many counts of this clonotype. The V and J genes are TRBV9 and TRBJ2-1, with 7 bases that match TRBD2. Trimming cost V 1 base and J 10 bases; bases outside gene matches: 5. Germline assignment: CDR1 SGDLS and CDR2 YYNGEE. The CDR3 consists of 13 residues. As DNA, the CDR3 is TGTGCCAGCAGCGTAACGTCCGGGGGGGAGCAGTTCTTC. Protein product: CASSVTSGGEQFF.